The T cell receptor (beta chain) under discussion was sequenced for a study of T cells in Graves' hyperthyroidism and ophthalmopathy. The TCR beta CDR3 regions underwent amplification using RNA transcripts as the source. A first-round RT-PCR of the TCR CDR3 used the HTBI primer set. From the multiplex PCR reads, TCRdb called clonotypes with MiXCR, one entry per CDR3 protein. The sample holds about 360,000 distinct CDR3 sequences, 13% seen once. V lost 5 bases, J lost 0 bases, and 12 bases stayed unmatched. The CDR3 has 18 residues. Germline CDR1 and CDR2: MDHEN and SYDVKM. This clonotype was seen a few times.

V usage is TRBV28 and J usage is TRBJ2-1; TRBD1 aligns across 8 bases. The receptor was isolated from a woman under 30 with Graves' hyperthyroidism. Input material: blood. The DNA for the CDR3 is TGTGCCAGCAGTACAGGGGCAGGGGGCGCAAGCTCCTACAATGAGCAGTTCTTC. Protein product: CASSTGAGGASSYNEQFF. Supplemented by reference TRBV28 and TRBJ2-1, the full variable domain reads DVKVTQSSRYLVKRTGEKVFLECVQDMDHENMFWYRQDPGLGLRLIYFSYDVKMKEKGDIPEGYSVSREKKERFSLILESASTNQTSMYLCASSTGAGGASSYNEQFFGPGTRLTVL.